The next 26 T cell receptor beta chains were all read from a single sample in a study of prognosis after radiotherapy for stage I lung cancer. Two-round multiplex PCR, the amplification method, yielded TCR beta CDR3 from genomic DNA. The first PCR round targeted every TRBV and TRBJ gene with specific primers. MiXCR, run by TCRdb on the multiplex PCR reads, gives a single entry per CDR3 protein. Among approximately 16,000 distinct CDR3 sequences listed, around 29% were seen once. The sample was PBMCs, taken before or after stereotactic body radiation therapy (not recorded which). These receptor sequences come from a donor aged 50 or older with non-small cell lung cancer.

A word on this clonotype: This sequence is one base from a far larger clone and is likely a read error. This rearrangement joins TRBV7-9 to TRBJ1-2; 7 bases are a match to TRBD1. CDR1 is SEHNR and CDR2 is FQNEAQ in the germline V gene (reference sequence). This CDR3 comprises 14 residues. The V segment lost 6 bases and the J segment 4 bases; nucleotides outside the gene matches: 8. The CDR3 DNA reads as TGTGCCAGCAGTCGACAGGGTTTGGTCTATGGCTACACCTTC. Translating gives CASSRQGLVYGYTF.

The chain employs TRBV28 and TRBJ2-7, with 14 bases aligning to TRBD2. With 3 bases clipped from V and 3 bases from J, the junction kept 10 bases outside the gene matches. Germline CDR1 and CDR2: MDHEN and SYDVKM. CDR3 length: 18 residues. This CDR3 reads CASSFPGTSGSAVYEQYF. DNA for the CDR3: TGTGCCAGCAGTTTTCCCGGGACTAGCGGGAGTGCGGTCTACGAGCAGTACTTC.

Many counts were recorded for this clonotype. The chain is built from TRBV27 and TRBJ2-7; possibly TRBD1 for D (5 bases). This CDR3 spans 15 amino acids. Germline V lookup: CDR1 MNHEY, CDR2 SMNVEV (reference sequence). V lost 4 bases, J lost 2 bases, and 15 bases lay in between. In DNA form, the CDR3 reads TGTGCCAGCAGTTCGCTAACCAGGGTAACCTACGAGCAGTACTTC. Its protein product is CASSSLTRVTYEQYF.

This clonotype was found many times. The chain uses TRBV28 and TRBJ1-6; D unclear. CDR1 and CDR2 (germline): MDHEN, SYDVKM. Between the trimmed V and J ends, which lost 10 bases and 6 bases, there was a span of 16 bases. The CDR3 contains 14 residues. The CDR3 here is CATKSGPRNSPLHF. For the CDR3, the DNA is TGTGCCACCAAAAGCGGACCGCGTAATTCACCCCTCCACTTT.

By sample fraction, this clonotype is medium-sized. The chain joins TRBV7-8 to TRBJ1-6; no clear D gene. There are 15 residues in the CDR3. CDR1 and CDR2 (germline): SGHVS, FQNEAQ. Trimming took 2 bases from V and 6 from J, leaving 11 bases between them. The CDR3 loop is CASSLNGSPNSPLHF. The CDR3, as DNA: TGTGCCAGCAGCTTAAATGGGTCTCCTAATTCACCCCTCCACTTT.

This clonotype was observed a single time. A much larger clone lies a single base off, so this may be a read error. The chain recombines TRBV6-5 with TRBJ2-7, with TRBD2 matching 7 bases. CDR1 is MNHEY, CDR2 SVGAGI, per germline. With V trimmed by 2 bases and J by 13 bases, 17 bases remained unmatched. The CDR3 is 15 residues long. CDR3 sequence: CASSYGGGSSYGHYF. CDR3 nucleotide sequence: TGTGCCAGCAGTTACGGTGGCGGGAGTTCCTACGGGCATTACTTC.

This clonotype was seen at least ten times. The chain is built from TRBV7-2 and TRBJ2-3; TRBD2 aligns across 7 bases. The V segment lost 5 bases and the J segment 2 bases; nucleotides outside the gene matches: 4. CDR3 size: 14 residues. Germline V gives CDR1 SGHTA, CDR2 FQGNSA. Here the CDR3 reads CASSQAGPTDTQYF. Here the CDR3 DNA reads TGTGCCAGCAGCCAAGCGGGGCCCACAGATACGCAGTATTTT.

There are many counts of this clonotype. The rearrangement joins TRBV5-8 to TRBJ2-5, with D possibly matching TRBD2 (7 bases). V was clipped by 4 bases and J by 4 bases, with 17 bases between them. The CDR3 is made up of 15 amino acids. Germline CDR1 is SGHTS and CDR2 is YDEGEE. CDR3 residues: CASSAGAGRSETQYF. CDR3 nucleotide sequence: TGTGCCAGCAGCGCGGGGGCAGGCCGGTCAGAGACCCAGTACTTC. The full variable domain, with the rest looked up from reference TRBV5-8 and TRBJ2-5, is EAGVTQSPTHLIKTRGQQATLRCSPISGHTSVYWYQQALGLGLQFLLWYDEGEERNRGNFPPRFSGRQFPNYSSELNVNALELEDSALYLCASSAGAGRSETQYFGPGTRLLVL.

The table lists this clonotype with many counts. This chain links TRBV6-5 with TRBJ2-5; 7 nucleotides align to TRBD1. J was trimmed by 0 bases and V by 3 bases; bases with no gene match: 4. The CDR3 length is 15 residues. Germline loops: CDR1 MNHEY, CDR2 SVGAGI. The CDR3 DNA is TGTGCCAGCAGTTATAATGGACAGGACCAAGAGACCCAGTACTTC. It translates to CASSYNGQDQETQYF.

To note about this clonotype: This may be a read error, as it is one base from a much larger clone. V usage is TRBV3-1 and J usage is TRBJ2-3; 14 nucleotides line up with TRBD2. CDR1 and CDR2 (germline): LGHDT, YNNKEL (reference sequence). J lost 5 bases, V lost 1 base, and 8 bases had no gene match. The CDR3 has 18 amino acids. CDR3 nucleotide sequence: TGTGCCAGCAGCCAAGGCGGGACTAGCGGGAGAGGCATAGATACGCAGTATTTT. Its protein product is CASSQGGTSGRGIDTQYF.

This clonotype was recorded many times. V gene TRBV28 combines with J gene TRBJ2-7; perhaps TRBD2 as D (7 bases). This CDR3 is built from 16 residues. Trimming left V 3 bases short and J 2 bases short, with 17 bases between. Per germline, CDR1 MDHEN and CDR2 SYDVKM. The CDR3 spells CASSFGGRGLPYEQYF. In DNA, the CDR3 is TGTGCCAGCAGTTTCGGGGGGCGCGGGTTACCCTACGAGCAGTACTTC.

Comments on this clonotype: One junction end disagrees with the germline gene, perhaps due to a read error. The V gene is TRBV6-1, the J gene TRBJ1-6; possible D gene TRBD1, 5 bases. Germline V gene data show CDR1 as MNHNS and CDR2 as SASEGT. The CDR3 has 13 amino acids. The DNA for the CDR3 is TGTGCCAGCAGTGACAGGGAGGATTCACCCCTACAATTT. Translated, it gives CASSDREDSPLQF.

This clonotype was found many times. V and J are TRBV5-8 and TRBJ1-2; D gene ambiguous. This CDR3 is built from 15 residues. Per the germline V gene, CDR1 is SGHTS and CDR2 is YDEGEE. V was cut by 4 bases and J by 4 bases, with 17 bases left in between. CDR3 DNA sequence: TGTGCCAGCAGCCCGGAGGTAGGGCGAAGCTATGGCTACACCTTC. Protein product: CASSPEVGRSYGYTF. Looking up the rest from reference TRBV5-8 and TRBJ1-2 gives the full variable domain: EAGVTQSPTHLIKTRGQQATLRCSPISGHTSVYWYQQALGLGLQFLLWYDEGEERNRGNFPPRFSGRQFPNYSSELNVNALELEDSALYLCASSPEVGRSYGYTFGSGTRLTVV.

Ten or more counts support this clonotype. This may be a read error, as it is one base from a much larger clone. The J gene is TRBJ1-1, the V gene TRBV5-6, with 11 bases matching TRBD1. Germline V gene sequence: CDR1 SGHDT, CDR2 YYEEEE. The CDR3 sequence is 14 residues long. The ends lost 3 bases at V and 3 bases at J; junction bases unmatched: 1. CDR3 region: CASSWDRGDTEAFF. The CDR3 DNA follows: TGTGCCAGCAGCTGGGACAGGGGGGACACTGAAGCTTTCTTT.

This clonotype came up many times. The chain uses TRBV5-5 and TRBJ2-5, with D possibly TRBD2 on 5 matching bases. V lost 2 bases and J lost 0, with 11 bases in between. Per germline, CDR1 SGHKS and CDR2 YYEKEE (reference sequence). The CDR3 spans 15 residues. The CDR3 DNA is TGTGCCAGCAGCTTAGGGAACGGGAACCAAGAGACCCAGTACTTC. Translating gives CASSLGNGNQETQYF.

This clonotype was counted at least ten times. The chain joins TRBV7-2 to TRBJ2-1, with 7 bases fitting TRBD2. Germline CDR1 SGHTA, CDR2 FQGNSA. The trim removed 1 base at V and 6 bases at J, leaving 6 bases unmatched. CDR3 length: 15 residues. The CDR3 DNA follows: TGTGCCAGCAGCTTAGGGCTAGCGGTTTCCAATGAGCAGTTCTTC. Encoded protein: CASSLGLAVSNEQFF.

About this clonotype itself: It differs at one base from a far larger clone, so likely a read error. V usage is TRBV6-4 and J usage is TRBJ2-7, with 9 bases aligning to TRBD1. The CDR3 loop spans 12 amino acids. Germline V gene data show CDR1 as MRHNA and CDR2 as SNTAGT. With 10 bases clipped from V and 3 bases from J, the junction kept 4 bases outside the gene matches. The CDR3 reads CAIGQGIYEQYF. The CDR3 DNA follows: TGTGCCATTGGACAGGGGATCTACGAGCAGTACTTC.

With respect to this clonotype: A far larger clone is a single base away, which makes a read error likely. The rearrangement uses TRBV7-9 and TRBJ2-7; TRBD1 agrees at 7 bases. Trimming at V came to 2 bases and at J to 5 bases, leaving 9 bases not matched to a gene. Germline V gene sequence: CDR1 SEHNR, CDR2 FQNEAQ (reference sequence). The CDR3 totals 15 residues. CDR3 nucleotide sequence: TGTGCCAGCAGCTTATCCGGGACAGTAGCCGACGAGCAGTACTTC. It specifies CASSLSGTVADEQYF.

This clonotype was counted many times. V and J are TRBV27 and TRBJ2-7; TRBD2 matches at 9 bases. CDR1 and CDR2 from the germline V gene are MNHEY and SMNVEV (reference sequence). There are 14 residues in the CDR3. V gave up 5 bases and J gave up 6 bases; unmatched junction bases: 8. The DNA of the CDR3 is TGTGCCAGCAGTCCAAACAGCGGGAGGAGCGAGCAGTACTTC. Its protein product is CASSPNSGRSEQYF.

This clonotype was seen ten or more times. In nucleotides, the CDR3 is TGTGCCAGCAGCTTCTCCCGGACGTCTGAAGCTTTCTTT. It codes for CASSFSRTSEAFF. The chain joins TRBV11-3 to TRBJ1-1; D gene uncertain. V lost 3 bases and J lost 6, with 11 bases in between. CDR1 and CDR2 (germline): SGHNT, YENEEA. The CDR3 is 13 residues long.

This clonotype occurred many times. This chain uses TRBV7-9 with TRBJ2-7; possible D gene TRBD2, 6 bases. The CDR3 extends over 14 amino acids. The germline V gene has CDR1 SEHNR and CDR2 FQNEAQ (reference sequence). Deletions cut 3 bases from V and 0 bases from J, with 9 bases between. The CDR3 sequence: CASSFRESSYEQYF. CDR3 DNA: TGTGCCAGCAGCTTCCGGGAGAGCTCCTACGAGCAGTACTTC.

This clonotype was seen many times. The V and J genes are TRBV30 and TRBJ2-7; 13 bases fit TRBD2. Germline CDR1 is GTSNPN and CDR2 is SVGIG (reference sequence). Trimming at V came to 3 bases and at J to 1 base, leaving 18 bases not matched to a gene. The CDR3 runs 20 residues. CDR3 protein: CAWRKGTIGLAGERSYEQYF. The CDR3 DNA reads as TGTGCCTGGAGGAAAGGAACTATCGGACTAGCGGGAGAAAGGTCCTACGAGCAGTACTTC.

Ten or more counts support this clonotype. This rearrangement joins TRBV6-1 to TRBJ1-4; unclear D gene. Germline V gives CDR1 MNHNS, CDR2 SASEGT. CDR3 length equals 15 residues. V lost 8 bases and J 3 bases, leaving 16 bases between the germline ends. CDR3 nucleotides: TGTGCCAGCGGGGTCCAGGCTCTGGCTAATGAAAAACTGTTTTTT. It codes for CASGVQALANEKLFF.

This clonotype occurred many times. The chain recombines TRBV7-2 with TRBJ2-1; D is unclear. The germline V gene has CDR1 SGHTA and CDR2 FQGNSA. The CDR3 length is 14 residues. V dropped 1 base and J dropped 8 bases, with 12 bases sitting between them. DNA for the CDR3: TGTGCCAGCAGCTTAGTTTCGGTAAAGGATGAGCAGTTCTTC. It is translated as CASSLVSVKDEQFF.

There are many counts of this clonotype. This CDR3 fails to terminate in the conserved phenylalanine or tryptophan, so it likely reflects a read error. The rearrangement links TRBV7-2 to TRBJ2-7, with a tentative D call TRBD2 (6 bases). V was pared by 5 bases and J by 2 bases, with 13 bases between. This CDR3 is 14 amino acids long. CDR1 and CDR2 (germline): SGHTA, FQGNSA. The CDR3 nucleotides are TGTGCCAGCAGCCGGACGGGGGTTGCCTACGAGCAGTACCTC. It encodes CASSRTGVAYEQYL.

This clonotype was counted ten times or more. The rearrangement joins TRBV4-1 to TRBJ2-2; perhaps D is TRBD1 or TRBD2 (5 bases each). Trimming pared 1 base from V and 7 bases from J, leaving 16 bases between. CDR1 is MGHRA, CDR2 YSYEKL, per germline. This CDR3 is built from 16 residues. In DNA form, the CDR3 reads TGCGCCAGCAGCCAAGCCGGGGCGCCGTATGGCGGGGAGCTGTTTTTT. The encoded protein is CASSQAGAPYGGELFF.